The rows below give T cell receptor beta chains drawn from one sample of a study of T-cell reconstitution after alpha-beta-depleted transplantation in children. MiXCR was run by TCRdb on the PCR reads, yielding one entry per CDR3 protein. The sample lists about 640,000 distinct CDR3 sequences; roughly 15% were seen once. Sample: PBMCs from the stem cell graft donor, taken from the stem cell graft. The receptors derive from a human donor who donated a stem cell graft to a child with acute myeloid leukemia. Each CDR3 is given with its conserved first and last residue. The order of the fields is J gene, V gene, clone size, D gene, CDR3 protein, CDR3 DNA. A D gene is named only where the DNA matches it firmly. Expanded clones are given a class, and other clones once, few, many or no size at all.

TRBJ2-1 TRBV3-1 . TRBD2 CASSSWTSATNEQFF TGTGCCAGCAGCTCTTGGACTAGCGCAACCAATGAGCAGTTCTTC
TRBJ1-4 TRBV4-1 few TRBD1 CASSQPQGAREKLFF TGCGCCAGCAGCCAGCCACAGGGGGCGAGAGAAAAACTGTTTTTT
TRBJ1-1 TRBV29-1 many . CSVEDRRAVSTKLW TGCAGCGTTGAAGATCGGAGGGCGGTATCTACGAAACTTTGG
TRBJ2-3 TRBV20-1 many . CSARPSSGVTDTQYF TGCAGTGCTAGACCATCTTCGGGGGTCACAGATACGCAGTATTTT
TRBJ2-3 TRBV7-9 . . CASSLLLEQYF TGTGCCAGCAGCTTACTGCTGGAGCAGTATTTT
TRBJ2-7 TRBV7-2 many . CASSLGRRQGGEQYF TGTGCCAGCAGCTTAGGCCGCCGGCAGGGCGGCGAGCAGTACTTC
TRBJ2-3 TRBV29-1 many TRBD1 CSGYRTGGTDTQYF TGCAGCGGATACCGGACAGGGGGCACAGATACGCAGTATTTT
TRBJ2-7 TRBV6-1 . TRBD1 CASSGQGASYEQYF TGTGCCAGCAGCGGACAGGGGGCTTCCTACGAGCAGTACTTC
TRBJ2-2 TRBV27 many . CASSLAAYGGELFF TGTGCCAGCAGTTTAGCGGCCTACGGCGGGGAGCTGTTTTTT
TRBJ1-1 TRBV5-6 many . CASSLGRVTEAFF TGTGCCAGCAGCTTGGGTAGGGTCACTGAAGCTTTCTTT
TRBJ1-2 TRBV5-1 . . CASSKEVAGLNYGYTF TGCGCCAGCAGCAAGGAGGTTGCAGGACTCAACTATGGCTACACCTTC
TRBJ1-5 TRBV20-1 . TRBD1 CSAPVRGSGQGIDQPQHF TGCAGTGCACCCGTGAGGGGGTCGGGACAGGGTATAGATCAGCCCCAGCATTTT
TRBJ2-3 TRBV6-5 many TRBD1 CASSSTGSRTDTQYF TGTGCCAGCAGTTCGACAGGGAGCCGGACAGATACGCAGTATTTT
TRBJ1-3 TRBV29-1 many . CSVALSSGNTIYF TGCAGCGTTGCTCTGAGCTCTGGAAACACCATATATTTT
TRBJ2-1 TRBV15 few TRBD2 CATSTHPGTSGTYNEQFF TGTGCCACCAGCACCCATCCCGGGACTAGCGGGACCTACAATGAGCAGTTCTTC
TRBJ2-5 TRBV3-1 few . CASSLSEVMAETQYF TGTGCCAGCAGCCTATCAGAGGTCATGGCAGAGACCCAGTACTTC
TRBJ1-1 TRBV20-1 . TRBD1 CSASRGPETEAFF TGCAGTGCTTCCAGGGGGCCAGAAACTGAAGCTTTCTTT
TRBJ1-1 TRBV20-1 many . CSARPRRVDTEAFF TGCAGTGCTAGGCCCAGGCGGGTTGACACTGAAGCTTTCTTT
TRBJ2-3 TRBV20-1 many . CSARTVLSTDTQYF TGCAGTGCTAGGACAGTATTGAGCACAGATACGCAGTATTTT
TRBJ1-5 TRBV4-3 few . CASSQDLGGNQPQHF TGCGCCAGCAGCCAAGATTTGGGTGGCAATCAGCCCCAGCATTTT
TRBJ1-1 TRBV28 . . CASPRKGCNTEAFF TGTGCCAGCCCTCGGAAGGGATGCAACACTGAAGCTTTCTTT
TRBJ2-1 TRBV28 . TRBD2 CASSSPGLAGGQYYNEQFF TGTGCCAGCAGTTCCCCGGGACTAGCGGGGGGGCAGTATTACAATGAGCAGTTCTTC
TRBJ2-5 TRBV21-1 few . CASSERTGKETQYF TGTGCCAGCAGCGAACGGACAGGGAAAGAGACCCAGTACTTC
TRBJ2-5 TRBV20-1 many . CSALSWAGVRETQYF TGCAGTGCTCTAAGCTGGGCAGGGGTGAGAGAGACCCAGTACTTC
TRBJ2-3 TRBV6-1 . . CASEIMGSWADTQYF TGTGCCAGCGAGATAATGGGATCATGGGCGGATACGCAGTATTTT
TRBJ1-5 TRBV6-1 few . CASRVEYSNQPQHF TGTGCCAGCAGGGTTGAGTATAGCAATCAGCCCCAGCATTTT
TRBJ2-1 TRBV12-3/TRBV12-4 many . CASSLRGGQGMGEQFF TGTGCCAGCAGTTTACGTGGGGGGCAGGGGATGGGTGAGCAGTTCTTC
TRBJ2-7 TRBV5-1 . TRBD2 CASSFGSGGSYEQYF TGCGCCAGCAGCTTTGGTAGCGGGGGGTCCTACGAGCAGTACTTC
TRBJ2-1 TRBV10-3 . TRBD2 CAGARRLAGGPLSEQFF TGTGCCGGGGCGCGTCGACTAGCGGGGGGGCCGCTTAGTGAGCAGTTCTTC
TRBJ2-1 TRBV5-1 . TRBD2 CASSLTSGNEQFF TGCGCCAGCAGCTTGACTAGCGGCAATGAGCAGTTCTTC
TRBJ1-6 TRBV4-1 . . CASSQVMNSPLHF TGCGCCAGCAGCCAAGTCATGAATTCACCCCTCCACTTT
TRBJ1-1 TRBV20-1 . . CSAAIRLRDTEAFF TGCAGTGCCGCTATACGTCTACGGGACACTGAAGCTTTCTTT
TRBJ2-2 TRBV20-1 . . CSAREQDSPGELFF TGCAGTGCTAGAGAACAAGACTCCCCCGGGGAGCTGTTTTTT
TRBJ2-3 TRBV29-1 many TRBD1 CSVDPTGDADTQYF TGCAGCGTTGATCCGACAGGGGACGCAGATACGCAGTATTTT
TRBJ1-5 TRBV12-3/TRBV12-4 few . CASTSQWGADNQPQHF TGTGCCAGCACCTCTCAATGGGGGGCCGACAATCAGCCCCAGCATTTT
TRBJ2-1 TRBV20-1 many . CSARDVDYSSYNEQFF TGCAGTGCTAGAGATGTCGACTATAGCTCCTACAATGAGCAGTTCTTC
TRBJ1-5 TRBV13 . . CASSLGGRGQPQHF TGTGCCAGCAGCCTAGGGGGTCGGGGTCAGCCCCAGCATTTT
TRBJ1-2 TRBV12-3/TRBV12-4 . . CASSPPANYGYTF TGTGCCAGCAGTCCTCCAGCTAACTATGGCTACACCTTC
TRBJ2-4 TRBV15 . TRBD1 CATSIGTGYGDIQYF TGTGCCACCAGCATTGGGACAGGCTATGGGGACATTCAGTACTTC
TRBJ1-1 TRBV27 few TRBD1 CASSPDRGKRAFF TGTGCCAGCAGTCCGGACAGGGGAAAGCGAGCTTTCTTT
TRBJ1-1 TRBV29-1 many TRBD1 CSAWTGRDTEAFF TGCAGCGCCTGGACAGGGCGGGATACTGAAGCTTTCTTT